In this sample, the clone carrying this T cell receptor beta chain turned up many times. The data stem from a study of T cells after yellow fever vaccination. TCRdb called the 5' RACE reads again in MiXCR, with one record for every CDR3 protein. This table holds some 9,300 distinct CDR3 sequences, around 5.2% found once. CDR3 length: 15 amino acids. CDR1 SEHNR and CDR2 FQNEAQ come from the germline V gene (reference sequence). V lost 5 bases and J lost 6; bases outside the gene matches: 9. Whole-study findings and limits: The booster response re-showed most primary clones: about 96% CD4, around 85% CD8.

The receptor was isolated from a man younger than 35 who received the YFV17D yellow fever vaccine. The starting material was PBMCs, either bulk or a sorted T-cell subset (CD4+, CD8+, memory, or dextramer-sorted; not recorded which), obtained more than 13 days after the first yellow fever vaccination. The genes are TRBV7-9 and TRBJ2-1; 8 bases map to TRBD1. CDR3 bases: TGTGCCAGCAGCCCGGACAGGGCTAGGGGCAATGAGCAGTTCTTC. Translation: CASSPDRARGNEQFF.